This record concerns one TCR beta chain sequence. Its matching antigen is unknown. TCRdb's table, derived via immunoSEQ multiplex PCR, lists solely in-frame clones and lacks some. This table holds roughly 2,300,000 clones, 80% to 95% found once. Healthy HIV-negative adults without recent acute infections or vaccinations served as donors. This CDR3 is 16 amino acids long. Trimming removed 3 bases from V and 0 bases from J; junction bases left unmatched: 5. Looked up from germline, CDR1 is SNHLY and CDR2 is FYNNEI. This entry belongs to a study of shared clonotypes between healthy human individuals. Study-level points and caveats: Expectations were that clonotype sharing among donors would be affected by sequencing depth. Between a few donors, naive CD4 clonotypes were shared at a level of about 5%.

The genes are TRBV2 and TRBJ1-5; 7 nucleotides match TRBD1. Material for sequencing was naive CD4+ T cells from PBMCs. The sample's subset: CD45RA+ positively selected. This clonotype was sampled from a man aged 18 to 35 in good health. Some clones in this sample may be carry-over from other donors' samples. Here the CDR3 reads CASSDWDSYSNQPQHF. CDR3 sequence (DNA): TGTGCCAGCAGTGACTGGGACAGCTATAGCAATCAGCCCCAGCATTTT.